What follows are 5 T cell receptor beta chains derived from one specimen sequenced in a study of blood T cells in healthy people across ages. A second PCR, run for roughly 7 to 12 cycles, used a sample-barcoded 5' primer plus a J-beta primer mix. Each CDR3 protein gets one entry after TCRdb re-called the 5' RACE reads with MiXCR. The sample consists of about 970,000 distinct CDR3 sequences, about 53% of them appearing once. Sequenced input: blood. All receptors come from an older woman in good health.

A single count supports this clonotype. V and J are TRBV12-3 or TRBV12-4 and TRBJ2-3; 7 bases are shared with TRBD1. Losses at the gene ends were 6 bases for V and 4 bases for J; bases not matched to a gene: 7. This CDR3 has 14 amino acids. CDR3 protein: CASRRAQGADTQYF. CDR3 DNA: TGTGCCAGCAGACGGGCCCAGGGGGCAGATACGCAGTATTTT.

The chain is built from TRBV20-1 and TRBJ2-2; 9 bases match TRBD2. The CDR3 has 14 amino acids. V gave up 3 bases and J gave up 6 bases; unmatched junction bases: 5. CDR1 is DFQATT and CDR2 is SNEGSKA in the germline V gene (reference sequence). Here the CDR3 DNA reads TGCAGTGCTAGTGCGCTAGCGGGGTCCGGGGAGCTGTTTTTT. Amino acid sequence: CSASALAGSGELFF.

In the case of this clonotype: Mismatch with germline at one junction end may stem from a read error. V and J are TRBV9 and TRBJ2-5, with TRBD2 matching over 9 bases. The CDR3 covers 14 residues. Germline loops: CDR1 SGDLS, CDR2 YYNGEE. CDR3 coding DNA: TGTGCCGGCAGCGCGCTGGCGGGAGGGAATGAGCAGTACTTC. Residues: CAGSALAGGNEQYF.

In this sample, this clonotype turned up a few times. In DNA form, the CDR3 reads TGCGCCAGCAGCCAAGGGCCCCGCGGGGTGGGAGAGACCCAGTACTTC. This codes for CASSQGPRGVGETQYF. The V call is TRBV4-1, the J call TRBJ2-5; D is perhaps TRBD2 (6 bases). The germline gives CDR1 MGHRA, CDR2 YSYEKL. The V end was cut by 1 base, the J end by 4 bases, with 16 bases between. This CDR3 has 16 residues.

This rearrangement joins TRBV5-1 to TRBJ2-3, with D perhaps being TRBD1 or TRBD2 (5 bases each). Looked up from germline, CDR1 is SGHRS and CDR2 is YFSETQ. V was clipped by 5 bases and J by 1 base, with 20 bases between them. The CDR3 sequence is 17 residues long. CDR3 loop: CASSYESGHTGTDTQYF. CDR3 nucleotide sequence: TGCGCCAGCAGTTATGAGAGCGGACACACAGGCACAGATACGCAGTATTTT.